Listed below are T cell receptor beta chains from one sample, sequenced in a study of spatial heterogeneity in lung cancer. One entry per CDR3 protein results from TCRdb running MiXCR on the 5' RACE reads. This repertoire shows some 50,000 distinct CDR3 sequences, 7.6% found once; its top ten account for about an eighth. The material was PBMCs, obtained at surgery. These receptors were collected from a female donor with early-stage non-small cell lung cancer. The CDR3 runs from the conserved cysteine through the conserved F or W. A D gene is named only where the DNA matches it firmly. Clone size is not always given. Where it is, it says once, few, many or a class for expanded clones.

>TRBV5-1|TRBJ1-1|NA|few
TGCGCCAGCAGGGTAGGGTTGGAAGCTGAAGCTTTCTTT
CASRVGLEAEAFF
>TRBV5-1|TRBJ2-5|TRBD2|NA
TGCGCCAGCAGCTTAATCAGCGGGGGGCCCCAAGAGACCCAGTACTTC
CASSLISGGPQETQYF
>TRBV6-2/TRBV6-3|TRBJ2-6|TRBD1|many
TGTGCCAGCAGGACGGGCAGGGGGCTGGCCGGGGCCAACGTCCTGACTTTC
CASRTGRGLAGANVLTF
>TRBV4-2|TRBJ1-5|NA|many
TGTGCCAGCAGCCAAGACTCAGGGGCCCATCAGCCCCAGCATTTT
CASSQDSGAHQPQHF
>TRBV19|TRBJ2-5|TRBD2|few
TGTGCCAGTAGTGCGGGAGGGAGGAGCCAAGAGACCCAGTACTTC
CASSAGGRSQETQYF
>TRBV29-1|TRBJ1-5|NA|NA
TGCAGCGCCGGCCATAGCAATCAGCCCCAGCATTTT
CSAGHSNQPQHF
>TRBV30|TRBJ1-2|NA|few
TGTGCCGGACGCGGGGGGGCCCAGTCCGGCTACACCTTC
CAGRGGAQSGYTF
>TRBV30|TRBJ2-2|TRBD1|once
TGTGCCTGGAGTCTGCAGGGGGCCGGGGAGCTGTTTTTT
CAWSLQGAGELFF
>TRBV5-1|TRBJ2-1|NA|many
TGCGCCAGCAGCTTGGCCGTTGACCGTTCCGGGGATGAGCAGTTCTTC
CASSLAVDRSGDEQFF
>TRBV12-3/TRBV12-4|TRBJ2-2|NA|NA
TGTGCCAGCAGACCCGGGGGAGCAAACACCGGGGAGCTGTTTTTT
CASRPGGANTGELFF
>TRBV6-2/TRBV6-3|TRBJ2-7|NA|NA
TGTGCCACTATACAGGGAACCTACGAGCAGTACTTC
CATIQGTYEQYF
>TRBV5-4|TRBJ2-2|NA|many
TGTGCCAGCAGTCCAGGACGGAGCACCGGGGAGCTGTTTTTT
CASSPGRSTGELFF
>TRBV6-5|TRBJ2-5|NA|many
TGTGCCAGCAGTTACTCAGCAGGGGCTGTAGGCCAAGAGACCCAGTACTTC
CASSYSAGAVGQETQYF